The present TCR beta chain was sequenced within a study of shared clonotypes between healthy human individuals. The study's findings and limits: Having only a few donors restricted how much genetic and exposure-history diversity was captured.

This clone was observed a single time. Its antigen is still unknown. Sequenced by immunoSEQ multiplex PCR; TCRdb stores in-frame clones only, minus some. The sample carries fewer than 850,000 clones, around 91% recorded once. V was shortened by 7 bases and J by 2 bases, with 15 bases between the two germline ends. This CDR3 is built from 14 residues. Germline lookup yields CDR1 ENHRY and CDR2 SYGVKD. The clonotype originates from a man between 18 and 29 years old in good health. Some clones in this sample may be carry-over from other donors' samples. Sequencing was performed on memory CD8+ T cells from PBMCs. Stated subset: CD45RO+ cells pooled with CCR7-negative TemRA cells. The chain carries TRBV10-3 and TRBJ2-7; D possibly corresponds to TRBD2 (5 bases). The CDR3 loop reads CAIKELGETYEQYF. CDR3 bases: TGTGCCATCAAGGAACTAGGAGAAACCTACGAGCAGTACTTC.